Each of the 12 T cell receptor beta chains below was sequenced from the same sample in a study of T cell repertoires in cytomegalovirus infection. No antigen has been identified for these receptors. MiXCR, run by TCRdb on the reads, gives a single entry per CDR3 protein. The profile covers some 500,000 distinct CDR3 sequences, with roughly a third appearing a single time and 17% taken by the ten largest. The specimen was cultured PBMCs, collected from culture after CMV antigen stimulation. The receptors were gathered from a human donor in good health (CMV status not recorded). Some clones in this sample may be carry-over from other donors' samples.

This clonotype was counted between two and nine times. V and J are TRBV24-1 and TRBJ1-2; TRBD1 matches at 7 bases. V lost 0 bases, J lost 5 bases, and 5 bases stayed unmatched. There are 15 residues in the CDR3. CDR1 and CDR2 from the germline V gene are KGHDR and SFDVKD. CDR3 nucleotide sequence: TGTGCCACCAGTGATTTGAGAGGACAGGAATATGGCTACACCTTC. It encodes CATSDLRGQEYGYTF.

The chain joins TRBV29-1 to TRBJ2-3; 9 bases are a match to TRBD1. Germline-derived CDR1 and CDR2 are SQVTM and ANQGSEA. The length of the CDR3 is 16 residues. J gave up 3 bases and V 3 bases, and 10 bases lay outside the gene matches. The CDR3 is CSVENWDRDQTDTQYF. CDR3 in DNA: TGCAGCGTTGAGAATTGGGACAGGGATCAGACAGATACGCAGTATTTT.

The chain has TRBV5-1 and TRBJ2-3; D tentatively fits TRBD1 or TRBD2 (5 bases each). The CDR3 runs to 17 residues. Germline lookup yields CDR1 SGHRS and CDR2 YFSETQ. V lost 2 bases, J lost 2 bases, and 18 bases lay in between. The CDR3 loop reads CASSFTPPGPNTDTQYF. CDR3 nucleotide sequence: TGCGCCAGCAGCTTTACCCCTCCGGGACCCAACACAGATACGCAGTATTTT.

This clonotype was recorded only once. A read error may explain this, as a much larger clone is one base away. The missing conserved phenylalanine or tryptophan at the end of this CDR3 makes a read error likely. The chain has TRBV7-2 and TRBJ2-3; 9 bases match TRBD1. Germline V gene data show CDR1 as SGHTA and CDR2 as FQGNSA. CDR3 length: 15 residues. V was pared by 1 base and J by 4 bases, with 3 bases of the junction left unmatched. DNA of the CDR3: TGTGCCAGCAGCTTAGAGGGACAGGGTGCAGATACGCAGTATTCT. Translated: CASSLEGQGADTQYS.

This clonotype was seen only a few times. In nucleotides, the CDR3 is TGTGCCAGCAGCCCGGACAGGGGTGGAAACACCATATATTTT. It specifies CASSPDRGGNTIYF. V and J are TRBV7-8 and TRBJ1-3; 9 nucleotides line up with TRBD1. V was pared by 5 bases and J by 3 bases, with 2 bases of the junction left unmatched. This CDR3 has 14 residues. Germline V gene lookup returns CDR1 SGHVS and CDR2 FQNEAQ. Full variable domain (rest looked up from reference TRBV7-8 and TRBJ1-3): GAGVSQSPRYKVAKRGQDVALRCDPISGHVSLFWYQQALGQGPEFLTYFQNEAQLDKSGLPSDRFFAERPEGSVSTLKIQRTQQEDSAVYLCASSPDRGGNTIYFGEGSWLTVV.

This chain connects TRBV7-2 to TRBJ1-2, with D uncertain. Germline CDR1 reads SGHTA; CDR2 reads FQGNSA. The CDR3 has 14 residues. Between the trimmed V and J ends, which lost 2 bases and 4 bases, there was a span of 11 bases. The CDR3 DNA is TGTGCCAGCAGCTTACCGCTGGCCCGCTATGGCTACACCTTC. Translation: CASSLPLARYGYTF.

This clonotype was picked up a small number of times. The CDR3 here is CASFSADPYNEQFF. The DNA for the CDR3 is TGTGCCAGCTTTTCCGCAGACCCCTACAATGAGCAGTTCTTC. The chain employs TRBV2 and TRBJ2-1; D is ambiguous. The V gene lost 8 bases and the J gene lost 2 bases, with 13 bases spanning the gap. Germline loops: CDR1 SNHLY, CDR2 FYNNEI. This CDR3 is built from 14 residues.

CDR3 sequence reads: CASPLEKGGGPYNEQFF. The DNA for the CDR3 is TGTGCCAGCCCCTTAGAAAAGGGGGGAGGGCCTTACAATGAGCAGTTCTTC. The chain couples TRBV7-2 to TRBJ2-1; the D gene is possibly TRBD2 (7 bases). The germline CDR1 and CDR2 sequences are SGHTA and FQGNSA. Trimming took 8 bases from V and 4 from J, leaving 24 bases between them. This CDR3 is built from 17 residues.

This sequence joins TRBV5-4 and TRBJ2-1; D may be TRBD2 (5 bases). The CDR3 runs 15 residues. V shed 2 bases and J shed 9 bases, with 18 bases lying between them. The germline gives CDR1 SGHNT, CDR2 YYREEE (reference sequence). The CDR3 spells CASSLFSHLRGEQFF. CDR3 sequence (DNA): TGTGCCAGCAGCTTATTTTCCCACCTACGGGGTGAGCAGTTCTTC.

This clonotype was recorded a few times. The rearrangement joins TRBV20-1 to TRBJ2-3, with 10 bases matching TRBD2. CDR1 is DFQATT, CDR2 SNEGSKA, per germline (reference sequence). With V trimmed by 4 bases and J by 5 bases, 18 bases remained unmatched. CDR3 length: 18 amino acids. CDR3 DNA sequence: TGCAGTGCTACCCGTCGAGCGGGAGGGCCAATGGGGGGAGATACGCAGTATTTT. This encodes CSATRRAGGPMGGDTQYF.

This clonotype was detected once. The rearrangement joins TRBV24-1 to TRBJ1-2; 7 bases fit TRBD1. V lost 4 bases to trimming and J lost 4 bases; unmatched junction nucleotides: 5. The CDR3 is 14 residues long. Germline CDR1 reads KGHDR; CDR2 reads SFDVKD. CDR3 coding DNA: TGTGCCACCAGTGACCCGGGACAGCGCTATGGCTACACCTTC. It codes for CATSDPGQRYGYTF.

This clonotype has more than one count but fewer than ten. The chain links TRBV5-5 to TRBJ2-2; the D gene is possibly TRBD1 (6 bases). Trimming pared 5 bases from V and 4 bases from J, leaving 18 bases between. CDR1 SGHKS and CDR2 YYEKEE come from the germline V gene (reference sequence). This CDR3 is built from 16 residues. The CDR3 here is CASSSNGGAGTGELFF. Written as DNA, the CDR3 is TGTGCCAGCAGTTCTAATGGGGGCGCGGGCACCGGGGAGCTGTTTTTT.